This paragraph covers one TCR beta chain sequence. Its specificity is unknown. This sample stems from a study of OX40 agonist ivuxolimab in advanced cancers. In the study overall: Ivuxolimab, an agonistic anti-OX40 (CD134) antibody, was given to patients. Notes on the study in general: CD4+ and CD8+ blood T cells expanded clonally by week 6 at 0.1 to 3.0 mg/kg. Antigen specificity was not determined for the expanded peripheral T cells.

This table comes from immunoSEQ multiplex PCR, and its TCRdb copy is limited to in-frame clones, with some not included. Here the sample spans about 95,000 clones, roughly 89% being singletons. Trimming removed 4 bases from V and 3 bases from J, with 14 bases in between. This CDR3 contains 15 residues. Germline loops: CDR1 SGHRS, CDR2 YFSETQ. The origin of this receptor is an adult with an advanced solid tumor such as melanoma, head and neck, liver or kidney cancer. The source material was CD4+ or CD8+ T cells sorted from blood, sampled in a trial of the OX40 agonist ivuxolimab. The rearrangement uses TRBV5-1 and TRBJ1-3; a weak D match, TRBD1 (5 bases). The CDR3 DNA follows: TGCGCCAGCAGCCCCGCGGGGGGAAGTGGAAACACCATATATTTT. Translating it yields CASSPAGGSGNTIYF.